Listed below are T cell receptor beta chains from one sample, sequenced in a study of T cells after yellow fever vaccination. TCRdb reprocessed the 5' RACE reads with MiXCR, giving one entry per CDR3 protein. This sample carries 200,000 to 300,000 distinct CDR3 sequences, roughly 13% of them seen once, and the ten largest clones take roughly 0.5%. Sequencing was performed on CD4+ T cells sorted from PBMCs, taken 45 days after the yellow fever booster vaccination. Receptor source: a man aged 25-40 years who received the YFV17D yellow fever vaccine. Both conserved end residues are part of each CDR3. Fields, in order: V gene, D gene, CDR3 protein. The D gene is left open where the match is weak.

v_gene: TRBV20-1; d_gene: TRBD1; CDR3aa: CSARVPGGSGELFF
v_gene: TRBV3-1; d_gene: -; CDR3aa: CASSSRGTGETQYF
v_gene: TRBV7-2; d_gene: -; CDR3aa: CASSRTYNEQFF
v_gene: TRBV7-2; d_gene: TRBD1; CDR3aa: CASSPGQASQPQHF
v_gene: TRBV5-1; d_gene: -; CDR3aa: CASSARRDGAYEQYF
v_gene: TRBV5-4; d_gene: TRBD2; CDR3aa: CASSAAGGRATDKQYF
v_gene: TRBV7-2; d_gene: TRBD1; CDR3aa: CASSQTGGSTDTQYF
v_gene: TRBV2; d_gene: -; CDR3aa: CASSEGASTYEQYF
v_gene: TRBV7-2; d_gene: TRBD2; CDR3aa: CASSSQAGNQETQYF
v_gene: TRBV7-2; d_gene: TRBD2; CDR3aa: CASSSARPAGGGVGETQYF
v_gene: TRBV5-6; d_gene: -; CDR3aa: CASSPGTPDNEQFF